The 13 T cell receptor beta chains below all came from one sample that was sequenced in a study of blood T cell repertoires in COVID-19. Sequencing used immunoSEQ multiplex PCR; TCRdb keeps in-frame clones, though not all of them. The sample yields about 410,000 clones, about 90% seen once. The sequenced sample consisted of PBMCs or T cells enriched from blood (not recorded which). The source is a woman between 25 and 40 years old who had recovered from COVID-19.

The gene calls are TRBV18 and TRBJ1-6, with D possibly being TRBD1 (6 bases). The ends were cut back, 4 bases at V and 3 bases at J, with 10 bases in the middle. The CDR3 runs 15 residues. Per germline, CDR1 KGHSH and CDR2 LQKENI. CDR3 bases: TGTGCCAGCTCACTACAGGGTGACTATAATTCACCCCTCCACTTT. Its protein is CASSLQGDYNSPLHF.

J is TRBJ1-5 and V is TRBV11-2; D might be TRBD1 (6 bases). The V gene's germline CDR1 is SGHAT and CDR2 FQNNGV. The V gene lost 6 bases and the J gene lost 5 bases, with 17 bases spanning the gap. This CDR3 comprises 15 residues. DNA for the CDR3: TGTGCCAGCAGTGCTAGCGGACAGTTTTATCAGCCCCAGCATTTT. It translates to CASSASGQFYQPQHF.

The chain is built from TRBV5-4 and TRBJ1-2; 9 bases map to TRBD1. The CDR3 has 14 amino acids. Trimming at V came to 4 bases and at J to 7 bases, leaving 8 bases not matched to a gene. Germline values: CDR1 SGHNT, CDR2 YYREEE (reference sequence). The CDR3: CASSQGQGRGGYTF. CDR3 nucleotide sequence: TGTGCCAGCAGCCAGGGACAGGGTAGAGGTGGCTACACCTTC.

As for this clone: The sample carries other DNA sequences with the same CDR3. The V and J genes are TRBV9 and TRBJ1-5; D remains unclear. Germline values: CDR1 SGDLS, CDR2 YYNGEE. V was cut by 0 bases and J by 0 bases, with 4 bases left in between. CDR3 length equals 14 residues. Here the CDR3 DNA reads TGTGCCAGCAGCGTAGACAGTAGCAATCAGCCCCAGCATTTT. It yields the protein CASSVDSSNQPQHF. The entire variable domain, with the rest obtained from reference TRBV9 and TRBJ1-5, is as follows: DSGVTQTPKHLITATGQRVTLRCSPRSGDLSVYWYQQSLDQGLQFLIQYYNGEERAKGNILERFSAQQFPDLHSELNLSSLELGDSALYFCASSVDSSNQPQHFGDGTRLSIL.

The V gene is TRBV2, the J gene TRBJ2-3, with a weak D call TRBD1 (6 bases). Germline V CDR1 and CDR2: SNHLY, FYNNEI. The CDR3 loop spans 15 amino acids. The V end lost 6 bases, the J end lost 2 bases, and 15 bases lay between the germline ends. CDR3 bases: TGTGCCAGCAGGTTTGGACAGCCCCCCACAGATACGCAGTATTTT. Translating it yields CASRFGQPPTDTQYF.

The chain carries TRBV7-9 and TRBJ2-6; D is possibly TRBD1 (6 bases). V dropped 2 bases and J dropped 1 base, with 12 bases sitting between them. The germline V gene has CDR1 SEHNR and CDR2 FQNEAQ (reference sequence). The CDR3 consists of 17 residues. DNA of the CDR3: TGTGCCAGCAGCTTAACAGGGTCCGTATCTGGGGCCAACGTCCTGACTTTC. Protein sequence: CASSLTGSVSGANVLTF.

The genes are TRBV24-1 and TRBJ2-3, with 7 bases lining up with TRBD2. V shed 7 bases and J 2 bases; nucleotides not matched to a gene: 2. This CDR3 is 13 amino acids long. Germline V gives CDR1 KGHDR, CDR2 SFDVKD. The CDR3 region is CATRRGYTDTQYF. CDR3 sequence (DNA): TGTGCCACCAGGCGGGGGTACACAGATACGCAGTATTTT.

CDR3: CATSDRSPPQGKSSYEQYF. DNA of the CDR3: TGTGCCACCAGTGACCGTTCCCCCCCTCAGGGCAAGAGCTCCTACGAGCAGTACTTC. The genes are TRBV24-1 and TRBJ2-7; D perhaps matches TRBD1 (5 bases). Trimming removed 4 bases from V and 0 bases from J, with 24 bases in between. The CDR3 has 19 amino acids. Germline V gene sequence: CDR1 KGHDR, CDR2 SFDVKD.

This rearrangement joins TRBV25-1 to TRBJ1-6; the D is unclear. This CDR3 has 13 residues. Trimming pared 6 bases from V and 10 bases from J, leaving 13 bases between. Germline CDR1 MGHDK, CDR2 SYGVNS. In DNA, the CDR3 is TGTGCCAGCAGCACCGGTTGGAGGTCACCCCTCCACTTT. Translating it yields CASSTGWRSPLHF.

The chain uses TRBV10-3 and TRBJ2-5, with 7 positions matching TRBD2. The germline V gene encodes CDR1 ENHRY and CDR2 SYGVKD. V lost 3 bases to trimming and J lost 3 bases; unmatched junction nucleotides: 7. The CDR3 totals 15 residues. CDR3 coding DNA: TGTGCCATCAGTGACCCTGCTAGCGGCAAAGAGACCCAGTACTTC. It codes for CAISDPASGKETQYF.

The V gene is TRBV28, the J gene TRBJ1-2, with D possibly TRBD1 on 6 matching bases. The V and J ends lost 7 bases and 7 bases respectively, with 19 bases between them. This CDR3 has 14 residues. Germline assignment: CDR1 MDHEN and CDR2 SYDVKM. DNA of the CDR3: TGTGCCAGCACCCTCGCAGGGGTTAGAAGTGGCTACACCTTC. Its translation is CASTLAGVRSGYTF.

The chain links TRBV15 to TRBJ2-1; D uncertain. Trimming took 2 bases from V and 6 from J, leaving 5 bases between them. This CDR3 has 12 amino acids. From germline, CDR1 is LNHNV and CDR2 YYDKDF (reference sequence). The CDR3 DNA is TGTGCCACCAGCAGACCAGGCAATGAGCAGTTCTTC. Its protein product is CATSRPGNEQFF.

The V gene is TRBV7-2, the J gene TRBJ2-3; the match to TRBD2 covers 10 bases. Trimming cost V 5 bases and J 4 bases; bases outside gene matches: 9. This CDR3 is 16 amino acids long. The germline V gene encodes CDR1 SGHTA and CDR2 FQGNSA. The CDR3 DNA is TGTGCCAGCAGCATGTGGTCTAGCGGGGGTGCAGATACGCAGTATTTT. Residues: CASSMWSSGGADTQYF.